Below are 13 T cell receptor beta chains sequenced from a single sample in a study of cytomegalovirus exposure and HLA in healthy donors. The PCR employed 60 Vbeta primers together with 13 Jbeta primers. The repertoire was sequenced with immunoSEQ multiplex PCR; TCRdb's copy has only in-frame clones and lacks some. Among roughly 120,000 clones listed, around 10% were seen once. Source material: PBMCs. Receptor source: a man aged 30 to 39 in good health and CMV-seronegative.

The chain is built from TRBV28 and TRBJ2-1, with TRBD2 matching 11 bases. The J segment lost 3 bases and the V segment lost 4 bases, leaving 8 bases of the junction unmatched. Germline values: CDR1 MDHEN, CDR2 SYDVKM. The CDR3 totals 17 residues. The CDR3 loop reads CASSSPRTSGFYNEQFF. CDR3 nucleotides: TGTGCCAGCAGTTCTCCCAGGACTAGCGGGTTCTACAATGAGCAGTTCTTC.

This chain links TRBV7-3 with TRBJ1-6; a possible D gene is TRBD1 (5 bases). Germline CDR1 and CDR2: SGHTA and FQGTGA. Trimming took off 5 bases at V and 9 bases at J, with 14 bases between the two ends. The CDR3 has 14 amino acids. The CDR3 region has the DNA TGTGCCAGCAGCGAGGGACTCGGAGTTTCACCCCTCCACTTT. Amino acid sequence: CASSEGLGVSPLHF.

This clone turned up a few times. The chain has TRBV5-1 and TRBJ2-2; tentative D call: TRBD1 (6 bases). CDR1 and CDR2 (germline): SGHRS, YFSETQ. This CDR3 is built from 15 residues. Deletions cut 7 bases from V and 5 bases from J, with 18 bases between. Written as DNA, the CDR3 is TGCGCCAGCCGCTGGGCAGGGGCGCGGACCGGGGAGCTGTTTTTT. This gives the protein CASRWAGARTGELFF.

V is TRBV21-1 and J is TRBJ1-2; the D segment call TRBD1 is taken from the table without a DNA check. TRBV21-1 is given as a pseudogene. The CDR3 length is 17 residues. The CDR3 spells CASSRRGQGVRLYGYTF. The DNA of the CDR3 is TGTGCCAGCAGTCGCCGGGGACAGGGGGTCCGCTTGTATGGCTACACCTTC.

This clone was observed a few times. The V and J genes are TRBV4-1 and TRBJ1-5; 8 positions match TRBD1. The CDR3 is 17 residues long. The V and J ends lost 0 bases and 1 base, in that order; junction bases with no gene match: 5. Per germline, CDR1 MGHRA and CDR2 YSYEKL. The CDR3 DNA sequence: TGCGCCAGCAGCCAAGACTCCCGGGACAGGAGCAATCAGCCCCAGCATTTT. Its translation: CASSQDSRDRSNQPQHF.

This clone was picked up a small number of times. The CDR3: CASSDTGDQKKLFF. The CDR3 DNA sequence: TGTGCCAGCAGTGATACAGGGGACCAGAAAAAACTGTTTTTT. This chain joins TRBV25-1 and TRBJ1-4, with TRBD1 matching 7 bases. Trimming took 3 bases from V and 9 from J; bases not matched to a gene: 7. The length of the CDR3 is 14 residues. Germline V CDR1 and CDR2: MGHDK, SYGVNS.

This rearrangement joins TRBV27 to TRBJ2-5, with D possibly matching TRBD1 (6 bases). The germline V and J ends were trimmed by 6 bases and 5 bases, with 19 bases remaining between them. CDR1 is MNHEY and CDR2 is SMNVEV in the germline V gene (reference sequence). The CDR3 totals 15 residues. In DNA form, the CDR3 reads TGTGCCAGCAGGAGGGGTCAGGGGCTTTTGGAGACCCAGTACTTC. Its protein product is CASRRGQGLLETQYF.

This sequence joins TRBV9 and TRBJ2-7, with a tentative D call TRBD2 (5 bases). The CDR3 has 13 residues. The V end lost 3 bases, the J end lost 10 bases, and 17 bases lay between the germline ends. Germline CDR1 reads SGDLS; CDR2 reads YYNGEE. CDR3 region: CASSAPGIPNQYF. The DNA of the CDR3 is TGTGCCAGCAGCGCTCCCGGGATACCCAACCAGTACTTC.

This clone was seen only a few times. The rearrangement joins TRBV7-2 to TRBJ1-1, with D possibly TRBD1 on 5 matching bases. V lost 0 bases and J 11 bases, leaving 10 bases between the germline ends. The V gene's germline CDR1 is SGHTA and CDR2 FQGNSA. The CDR3 is 12 amino acids. This CDR3 reads CASSLARRDAFF. The CDR3 DNA reads as TGTGCCAGCAGCTTAGCCAGGAGGGACGCTTTCTTT.

The chain uses TRBV6-5 and TRBJ2-5; possible D gene TRBD1, 6 bases. Germline CDR1 MNHEY, CDR2 SVGAGI. The V end was cut by 6 bases, the J end by 3 bases, with 11 bases between. The CDR3 contains 13 residues. CDR3 bases: TGTGCCAGCAGAAAGGACAGAGAAGAGACCCAGTACTTC. Translation gives CASRKDREETQYF.

V is TRBV9 and J is TRBJ2-5; 12 nucleotides match TRBD2. The germline V gene has CDR1 SGDLS and CDR2 YYNGEE. This CDR3 is built from 16 residues. V was clipped by 0 bases and J by 7 bases; unmatched bases: 7. The CDR3 is CASSVGLAGDYGTQYF. CDR3 nucleotide sequence: TGTGCCAGCAGCGTAGGACTAGCGGGGGATTACGGGACCCAGTACTTC.

In this sample, this clone turned up a few times. The chain is built from TRBV19 and TRBJ2-5; D uncertain. CDR3 size: 13 residues. V was pared by 1 base and J by 4 bases, with 7 bases between. Germline V gene sequence: CDR1 LNHDA, CDR2 SQIVND (reference sequence). The CDR3: CASSIAHGETQYF. The CDR3, as DNA: TGTGCCAGTAGTATAGCCCACGGAGAGACCCAGTACTTC.

This clone was detected only a few times. J is TRBJ2-7 and V is TRBV11-3; D is ambiguous. Germline-derived CDR1 and CDR2 are SGHNT and YENEEA. The CDR3 contains 13 residues. V shed 5 bases and J shed 2 bases, with 10 bases lying between them. CDR3 amino acids: CASSLTWTYEQYF. DNA of the CDR3: TGTGCCAGCAGCCTGACATGGACCTACGAGCAGTACTTC.